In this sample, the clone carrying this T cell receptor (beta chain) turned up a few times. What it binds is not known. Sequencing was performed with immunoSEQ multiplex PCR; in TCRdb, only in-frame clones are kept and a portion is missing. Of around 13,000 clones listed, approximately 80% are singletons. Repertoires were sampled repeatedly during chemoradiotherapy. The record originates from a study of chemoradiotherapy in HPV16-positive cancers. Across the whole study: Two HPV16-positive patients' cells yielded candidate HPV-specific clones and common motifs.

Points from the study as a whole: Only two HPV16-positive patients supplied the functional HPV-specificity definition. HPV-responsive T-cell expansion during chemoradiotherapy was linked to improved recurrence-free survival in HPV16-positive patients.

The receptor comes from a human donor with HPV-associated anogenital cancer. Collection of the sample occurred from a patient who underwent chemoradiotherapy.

The CDR3 sequence: CASSLQSTNEKLFF. The CDR3 bases are TGTGCCAGCTCCCTCCAATCAACTAATGAAAAACTGTTTTTT. The chain employs TRBV18 and TRBJ1-4, with D unclear. Germline assignment: CDR1 KGHSH and CDR2 LQKENI. The CDR3 spans 14 residues. Trimming removed 6 bases at V and 0 bases at J, with 8 bases between.